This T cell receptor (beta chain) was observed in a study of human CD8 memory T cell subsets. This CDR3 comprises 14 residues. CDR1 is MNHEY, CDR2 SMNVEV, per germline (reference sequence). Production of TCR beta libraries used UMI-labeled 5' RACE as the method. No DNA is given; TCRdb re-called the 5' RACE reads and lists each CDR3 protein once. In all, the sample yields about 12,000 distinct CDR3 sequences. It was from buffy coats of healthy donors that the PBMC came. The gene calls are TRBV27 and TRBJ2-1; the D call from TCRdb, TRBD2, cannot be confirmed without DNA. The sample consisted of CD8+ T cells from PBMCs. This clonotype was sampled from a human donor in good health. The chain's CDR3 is CASSWGIGNNEQFF.